Here is one T cell receptor (beta chain) with its context. Its antigen is unknown. Per-nucleotide qualities are absent, and no much larger clonotype sits a single base away. The intended sense of this specimen's time point label: about 28 days (+/-7) after the second vaccine dose. AZD1222 recipients whose second dose came at about 4 weeks and those whose second dose came at about 12 weeks were combined into one group, since spike-specific TCR depth and breadth did not differ between the two schedules. Samples from vaccinated people were obtained from the UK trials COV001 and COV002, which included a single-blind randomized controlled phase 2/3 trial of AZD1222 (ChAdOx1 nCoV-19) in healthy adults. For TCRbeta chain sequencing, PBMC samples from trial participants were taken at day 0 and at day 28 after the second dose. The entry originates in a study of T cell responses to AZD1222 COVID-19 vaccine (dated by TCRdb to about 2021). Context from the whole study: A total of 233 trial participants underwent TCR sequencing, of whom some 210 received two doses of AZD1222 and about 25 received two doses of the MenACWY control vaccine. Enrollment into the trials was organized by age into subgroups of 18-55, 56-69 and 70-plus years, and those subgroups contained 148, 28 and 57 TCR-sequenced participants, respectively. Overall study results and their limits: Only six or seven AZD1222 recipients were SARS-CoV-2 seropositive at baseline, limiting conclusions about previously exposed vaccinees. Participants were mostly white British and included more females than males, and it was suggested by the authors that clonal diversity may have been underestimated. Reportedly, almost half of the unique spike-specific TCRs recognized epitopes lying outside the regions that are mutated in the B.1.351 and B.1.1.7 variants. In the small 56-69-year group, the increase in depth fell short of significance, most likely because of low power. No day 14 peak-response samples were available, so repertoires were characterized only after the peak T cell response. The vaccine-associated CD4 TCRs covered the entire spike protein, and the dominant responses fell in regions 160-218 and 743-854. Spike-specific TCR breadth and depth rose significantly after two AZD1222 doses compared with day 0 and with MenACWY recipients.

CDR1 is given as KGHSH and CDR2 as LQKENI, both from the germline V gene. The CDR3 starts with the cysteine, ends with the phenylalanine, and has 19 residues. This entry keeps only the CDR3 DNA: 57 bases, framed from base 1. V and J are truncated by 2 bases and 0 bases respectively, leaving an intervening sequence of 20 bases. The CDR3 regions of human TCRbeta chains were analyzed by immunosequencing. On the authors' methods: TCRs in the repertoires were matched against a reference library of SARS-CoV-2-specific TCRs that had been generated with the MIRA antigen-specificity platform. Breadth was defined as the fraction of unique TCRs that were SARS-CoV-2-associated. Depth was defined as the fraction of total T cells that were SARS-CoV-2-associated. Using the MIRA data, every spike-specific TCR was mapped to the spike region that the TCR reacted to and assigned to either a CD4 or a CD8 class. Log10-transformed breadth and depth values were compared by one-way ANOVA with Sidak's multiple comparisons tests. TCRdb carries this immuneACCESS record with in-frame sequences only. Its versions omit some clonotypes, under half of them owing to an unresolved V gene in the studies checked, with the rest unexplained. For V, J and clone size, that table is used; D and trimming come from the DNA. The table for this sample lists under 200,000 clones; 92% of them were counted only once. The ten largest clones represent approximately 1.3% of the sample.

This receptor was taken from an adult who received the AZD1222 COVID-19 vaccine. The material sequenced was peripheral blood, taken 28 days after the second AZD1222 dose. The chain is made from TRBV18 and TRBJ1-3; the D region possibly corresponds to TRBD1 (5 bases align). The sequenced DNA is TGTGCCAGCTCACCATATGATGCAGGGACGGGACTCTCTGGAAACACCATATATTTT. Its protein is CASSPYDAGTGLSGNTIYF. Reference TRBV18 and TRBJ1-3 genes cover what lies past the CDR3, so the full variable domain is NAGVMQNPRHLVRRRGQEARLRCSPMKGHSHVYWYRQLPEEGLKFMVYLQKENIIDESGMPKERFSAEFPKEGPSILRIQQVVRGDSAAYFCASSPYDAGTGLSGNTIYFGEGSWLTVV.